This T cell receptor beta chain was sequenced during a study of blood T cells in healthy people across ages. The study's findings and limits: Fewer expanded clones and more diversity marked long-lived versus aged donors. It was held that diversity estimates obtained from one million T cells represented underestimates.

Extractions gave at least 5 micrograms of total RNA per sample. CDR1 is LGHNT and CDR2 is FRNRAP in the germline V gene. The germline V and J ends were trimmed by 3 bases and 6 bases, with 18 bases remaining between them. The CDR3 sequence is 16 residues long. Primed by a sample-barcoded 5' primer and a J-beta primer mix, a second PCR proceeded for roughly 7 to 11 cycles. At least 2.5 million CDR3-containing paired-end reads were obtained per sample. TCRdb called the 5' RACE reads again in MiXCR, with one record for every CDR3 protein. Here the sample spans 450,000 to 700,000 distinct CDR3 sequences, 27% being singletons. On this clonotype itself: Its specificity is not known.

The TCR was taken from a woman in her 70s in good health. The sequenced material came from blood. This chain links TRBV12-5 with TRBJ1-5, with TRBD1 as a possible D gene (5 bases). The CDR3 region has the DNA TGTGCTAGTGGTTTCCCTCACGGGGACTCGGGTCAGCCCCAGCATTTT. Protein product: CASGFPHGDSGQPQHF.